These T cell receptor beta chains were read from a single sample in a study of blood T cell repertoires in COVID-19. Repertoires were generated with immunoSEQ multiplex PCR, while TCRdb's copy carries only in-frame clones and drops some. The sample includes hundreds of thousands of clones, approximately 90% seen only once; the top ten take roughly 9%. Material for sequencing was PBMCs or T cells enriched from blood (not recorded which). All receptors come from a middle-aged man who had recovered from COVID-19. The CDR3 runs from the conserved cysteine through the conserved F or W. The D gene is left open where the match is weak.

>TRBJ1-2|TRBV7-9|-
CASSAAGHQIGYGYTF
TGTGCCAGCAGCGCCGCCGGACACCAGATAGGCTATGGCTACACCTTC
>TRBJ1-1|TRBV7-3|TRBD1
CASSSGQENTEAFF
TGTGCCAGCAGCTCGGGACAGGAGAACACTGAAGCTTTCTTT
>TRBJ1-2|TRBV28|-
CASSLEGWTRGGYTF
TGTGCCAGCAGTTTGGAGGGCTGGACTCGTGGTGGCTACACCTTC
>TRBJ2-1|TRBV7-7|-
CASSLRQYNEQFF
TGTGCTAGCAGCTTAAGACAATACAATGAGCAGTTCTTC
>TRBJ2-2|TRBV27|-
CASSLGQGLYTGELFF
TGTGCCAGCAGTTTAGGGCAGGGGCTGTACACCGGGGAGCTGTTTTTT
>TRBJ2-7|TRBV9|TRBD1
CASSATTGGTGGSEQYF
TGTGCCAGCAGCGCTACAACAGGCGGGACAGGGGGATCCGAGCAGTACTTC
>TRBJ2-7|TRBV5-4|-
CAGRIFGHYEQYF
TGTGCCGGCAGGATTTTTGGACATTACGAGCAGTACTTC
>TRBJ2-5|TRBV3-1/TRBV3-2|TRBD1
CASSRGMSGGAWKTQYF
TGTGCCAGCAGCCGCGGCATGTCAGGGGGCGCTTGGAAGACCCAGTACTTC
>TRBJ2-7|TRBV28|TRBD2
CASSFPGGGAYEQYF
TGTGCCAGCAGTTTTCCCGGGGGGGGAGCCTACGAGCAGTACTTC
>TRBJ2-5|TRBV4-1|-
CASKRTGQETQYF
TGCGCCAGCAAACGGACGGGACAAGAGACCCAGTACTTC
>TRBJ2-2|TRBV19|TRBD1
CASSIEGQGNTGELFF
TGTGCCAGTAGTATAGAGGGACAGGGGAACACCGGGGAGCTGTTTTTT
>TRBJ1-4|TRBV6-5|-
CASSEARVVNEKLFF
TGTGCCAGCAGCGAGGCACGGGTTGTCAATGAAAAACTGTTTTTT
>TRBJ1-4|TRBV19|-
CASSNLDSFNEKLFF
TGTGCCAGTAGTAACCTGGACAGCTTTAATGAAAAACTGTTTTTT
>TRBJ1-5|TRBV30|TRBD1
CAWRRQGNNQPQHF
TGTGCCTGGAGGCGACAGGGAAACAATCAGCCCCAGCATTTT
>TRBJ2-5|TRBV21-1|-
CASSFWTGLSETQYF
TGTGCCAGCAGCTTCTGGACAGGGCTCTCGGAGACCCAGTACTTC
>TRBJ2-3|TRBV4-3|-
CASSQDFARKDTQYF
TGCGCCAGCAGCCAAGATTTCGCGCGGAAAGATACGCAGTATTTT
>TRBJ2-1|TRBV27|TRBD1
CASSFPRPGTGVNEQFF
TGTGCCAGCAGTTTTCCACGACCGGGGACAGGCGTTAATGAGCAGTTCTTC
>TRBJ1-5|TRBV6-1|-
CASTQQGNQPQHF
TGTGCCAGCACCCAACAGGGAAATCAGCCCCAGCATTTT
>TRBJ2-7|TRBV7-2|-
CASSPGVGATYEQYF
TGTGCCAGCAGCCCAGGGGTGGGAGCCACCTACGAGCAGTACTTC
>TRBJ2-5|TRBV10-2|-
CASSEFALARETQYF
TGCGCCAGCAGTGAGTTCGCCCTAGCGAGGGAGACCCAGTACTTC
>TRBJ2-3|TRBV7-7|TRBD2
CASSLGLAGVSTDTQYF
TGTGCCAGCAGCTTAGGACTAGCGGGAGTTAGCACAGATACGCAGTATTTT
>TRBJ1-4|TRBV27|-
CASSLSKYGNEKLFF
TGTGCCAGCAGTTTATCGAAGTACGGTAATGAAAAACTGTTTTTT
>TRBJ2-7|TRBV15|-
CATSRDWGRGAIYEQYF
TGTGCCACCAGCAGAGATTGGGGACGGGGGGCCATTTACGAGCAGTACTTC